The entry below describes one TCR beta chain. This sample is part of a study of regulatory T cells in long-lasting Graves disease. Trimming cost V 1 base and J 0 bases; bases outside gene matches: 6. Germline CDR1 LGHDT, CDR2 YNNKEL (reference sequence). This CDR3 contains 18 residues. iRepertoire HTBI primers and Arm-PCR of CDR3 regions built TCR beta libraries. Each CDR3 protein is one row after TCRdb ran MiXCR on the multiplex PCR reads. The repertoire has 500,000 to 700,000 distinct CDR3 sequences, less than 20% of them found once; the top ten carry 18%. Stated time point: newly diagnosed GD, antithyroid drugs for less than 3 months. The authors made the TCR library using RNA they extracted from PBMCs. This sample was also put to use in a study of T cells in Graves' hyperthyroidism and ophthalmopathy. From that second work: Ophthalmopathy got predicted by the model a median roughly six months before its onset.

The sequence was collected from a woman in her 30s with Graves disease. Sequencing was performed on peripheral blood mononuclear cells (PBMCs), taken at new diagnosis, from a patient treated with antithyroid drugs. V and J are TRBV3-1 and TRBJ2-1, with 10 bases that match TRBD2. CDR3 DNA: TGTGCCAGCAGCCAAGCTAGCGGGAGAACCAACTCCTACAATGAGCAGTTCTTC. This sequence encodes CASSQASGRTNSYNEQFF.